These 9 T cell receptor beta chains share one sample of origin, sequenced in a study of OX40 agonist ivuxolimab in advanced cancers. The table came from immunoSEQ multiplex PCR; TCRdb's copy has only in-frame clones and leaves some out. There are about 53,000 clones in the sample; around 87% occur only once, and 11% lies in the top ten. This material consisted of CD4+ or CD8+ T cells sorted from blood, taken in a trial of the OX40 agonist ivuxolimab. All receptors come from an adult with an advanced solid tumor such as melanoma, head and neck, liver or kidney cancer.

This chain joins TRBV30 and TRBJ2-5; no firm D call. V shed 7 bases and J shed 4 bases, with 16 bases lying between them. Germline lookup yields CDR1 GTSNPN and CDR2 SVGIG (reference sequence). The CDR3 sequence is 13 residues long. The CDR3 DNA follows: TGTGCCTACGCCGTAGGAATTCTAGAGACCCAGTACTTC. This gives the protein CAYAVGILETQYF. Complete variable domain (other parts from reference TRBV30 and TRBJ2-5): SQTIHQWPATLVQPVGSPLSLECTVEGTSNPNLYWYRQAAGRGLQLLFYSVGIGQISSEVPQNLSASRPQDRQFILSSKKLLLSDSGFYLCAYAVGILETQYFGPGTRLLVL.

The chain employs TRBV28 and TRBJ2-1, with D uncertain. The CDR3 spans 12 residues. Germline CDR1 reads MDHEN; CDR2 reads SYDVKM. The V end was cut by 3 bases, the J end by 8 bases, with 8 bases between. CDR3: CASSFPGHEQFF. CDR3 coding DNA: TGTGCCAGCAGTTTTCCTGGTCATGAGCAGTTCTTC.

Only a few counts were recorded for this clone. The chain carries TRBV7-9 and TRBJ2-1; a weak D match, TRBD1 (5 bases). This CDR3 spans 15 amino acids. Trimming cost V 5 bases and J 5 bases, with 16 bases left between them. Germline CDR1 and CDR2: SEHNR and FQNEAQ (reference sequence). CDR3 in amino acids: CASSRDSLFNNEQFF. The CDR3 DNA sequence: TGTGCCAGCAGCCGCGACAGTTTGTTCAACAATGAGCAGTTCTTC.

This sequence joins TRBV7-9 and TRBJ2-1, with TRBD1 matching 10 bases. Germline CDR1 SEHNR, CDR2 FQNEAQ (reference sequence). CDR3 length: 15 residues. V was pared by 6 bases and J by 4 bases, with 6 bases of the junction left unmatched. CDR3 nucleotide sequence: TGTGCCAGCAGTATCGGACAGGGGGAATACAATGAGCAGTTCTTC. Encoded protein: CASSIGQGEYNEQFF.

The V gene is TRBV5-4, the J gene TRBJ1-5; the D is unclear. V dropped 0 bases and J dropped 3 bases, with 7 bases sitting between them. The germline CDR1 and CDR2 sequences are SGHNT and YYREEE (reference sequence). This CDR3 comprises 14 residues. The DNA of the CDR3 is TGTGCCAGCAGCTTGGAACCAGCCAATCAGCCCCAGCATTTT. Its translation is CASSLEPANQPQHF.

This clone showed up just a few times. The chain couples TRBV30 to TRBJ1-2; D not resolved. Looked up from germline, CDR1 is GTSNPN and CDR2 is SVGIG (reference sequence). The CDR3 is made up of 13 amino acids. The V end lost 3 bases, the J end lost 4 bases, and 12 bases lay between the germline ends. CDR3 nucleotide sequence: TGTGCCTGGAGGGACGGAATTTTCTATGGCTACACCTTC. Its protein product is CAWRDGIFYGYTF.

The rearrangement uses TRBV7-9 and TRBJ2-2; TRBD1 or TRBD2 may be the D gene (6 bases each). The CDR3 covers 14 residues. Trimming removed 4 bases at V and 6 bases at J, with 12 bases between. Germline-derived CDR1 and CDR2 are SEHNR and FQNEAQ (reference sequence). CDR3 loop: CASSSQEGAGELFF. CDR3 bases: TGTGCCAGCAGCTCCCAGGAGGGGGCCGGGGAGCTGTTTTTT.

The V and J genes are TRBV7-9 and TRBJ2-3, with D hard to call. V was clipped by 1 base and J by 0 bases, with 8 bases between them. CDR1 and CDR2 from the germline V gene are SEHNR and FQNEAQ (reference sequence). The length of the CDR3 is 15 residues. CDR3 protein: CASSLGGWSTDTQYF. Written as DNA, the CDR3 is TGTGCCAGCAGCTTAGGAGGTTGGAGCACAGATACGCAGTATTTT. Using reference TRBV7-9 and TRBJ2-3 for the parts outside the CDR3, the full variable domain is DTGVSQNPRHKITKRGQNVTFRCDPISEHNRLYWYRQTLGQGPEFLTYFQNEAQLEKSRLLSDRFSAERPKGSFSTLEIQRTEQGDSAMYLCASSLGGWSTDTQYFGPGTRLTVL.

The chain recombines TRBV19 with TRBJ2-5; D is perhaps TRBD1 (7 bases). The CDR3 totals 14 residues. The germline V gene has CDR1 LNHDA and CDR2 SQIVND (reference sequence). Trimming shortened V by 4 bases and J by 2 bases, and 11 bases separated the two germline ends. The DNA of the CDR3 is TGTGCCAGTAGTAGCCAGGGGGGACAAGAGACCCAGTACTTC. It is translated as CASSSQGGQETQYF.